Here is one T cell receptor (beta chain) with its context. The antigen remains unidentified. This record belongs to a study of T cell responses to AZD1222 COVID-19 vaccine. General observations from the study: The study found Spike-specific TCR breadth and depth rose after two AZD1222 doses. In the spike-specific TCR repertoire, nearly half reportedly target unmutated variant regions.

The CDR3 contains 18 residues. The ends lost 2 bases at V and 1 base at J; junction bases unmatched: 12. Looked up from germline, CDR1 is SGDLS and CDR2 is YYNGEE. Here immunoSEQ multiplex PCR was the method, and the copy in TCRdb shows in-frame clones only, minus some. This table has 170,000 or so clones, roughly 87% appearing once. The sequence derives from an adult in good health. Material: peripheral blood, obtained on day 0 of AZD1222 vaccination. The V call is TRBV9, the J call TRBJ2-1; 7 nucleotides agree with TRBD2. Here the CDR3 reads CASSVLPVGGSSYNEQFF. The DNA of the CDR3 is TGTGCCAGCAGCGTCCTGCCCGTAGGCGGGAGTTCCTACAATGAGCAGTTCTTC.